These 22 T cell receptor beta chains were all obtained from the same sample, sequenced in a study of beta chain features in type 1 diabetes. Expressed TCRB transcripts were sequenced, since all the RNA that had been isolated was reverse transcribed. TCRdb's table, derived via immunoSEQ multiplex PCR, lists solely in-frame clones and lacks some. Here the sample spans some 290,000 clones, 20% to 25% being singletons. Study-wide points: Type 1 diabetes patients had TCRB CDR3s that were shorter (moderately but significantly so) in all four CD4+ subsets.

Antigens for these TCRs are unknown. The source material was naive CD4+ T cells from blood. These receptors all stem from a woman aged 30 to 39 with type 1 diabetes.

V gene TRBV18 combines with J gene TRBJ2-1; no firm D call. Trimming removed 0 bases from V and 6 bases from J, with 3 bases in between. Germline CDR1 and CDR2: KGHSH and LQKENI. The CDR3 spans 12 residues. For the CDR3, the DNA is TGTGCCAGCTCACCACCCGGCAATGAGCAGTTCTTC. As protein: CASSPPGNEQFF.

This clone showed up just a few times. The chain employs TRBV7-9 and TRBJ2-7; 7 nucleotides match TRBD1. Germline V CDR1 and CDR2: SEHNR, FQNEAQ (reference sequence). The CDR3 is made up of 13 amino acids. The CDR3 region has the DNA TGTGCGACAGGGTCCAGAAACTCGGGGGAGCAGTACTTC. This codes for CATGSRNSGEQYF.

A note on this clone: The same CDR3 also results from other DNA sequences found in this sample. The V gene is TRBV5-1, the J gene TRBJ2-3; 11 bases are shared with TRBD2. The length of the CDR3 is 14 residues. V was pared by 5 bases and J by 4 bases, with 3 bases of the junction left unmatched. CDR1 is SGHRS and CDR2 is YFSETQ in the germline V gene. The CDR3 region has the DNA TGCGCCAGCAGTTTAGCGGGAGGGCCAGATACGCAGTATTTT. It specifies CASSLAGGPDTQYF.

This sequence joins TRBV19 and TRBJ2-1; TRBD1 is a possible D gene (8 bases). Germline V lookup: CDR1 LNHDA, CDR2 SQIVND (reference sequence). Trimming cost V 6 bases and J 7 bases, with 16 bases left between them. The CDR3 has 14 amino acids. The CDR3 region is CASSVGGTGNEQFF. The CDR3 DNA sequence: TGTGCCAGTAGCGTGGGGGGGACAGGTAATGAGCAGTTCTTC.

This chain links TRBV18 with TRBJ2-7; 8 bases map to TRBD1. Germline V gives CDR1 KGHSH, CDR2 LQKENI. The CDR3 has 14 residues. Germline trimming cut 3 bases from V and 7 bases from J; bases unmatched to any gene: 8. The CDR3 sequence: CASSPPGQVREQYF. DNA for the CDR3: TGTGCCAGCTCACCCCCGGGACAGGTGCGAGAGCAGTACTTC. Full variable domain (rest looked up from reference TRBV18 and TRBJ2-7): NAGVMQNPRHLVRRRGQEARLRCSPMKGHSHVYWYRQLPEEGLKFMVYLQKENIIDESGMPKERFSAEFPKEGPSILRIQQVVRGDSAAYFCASSPPGQVREQYFGPGTRLTVT.

The chain links TRBV5-1 to TRBJ2-1; TRBD2 is a possible D gene (6 bases). Germline CDR1 is SGHRS and CDR2 is YFSETQ. The CDR3 spans 14 residues. Trimming removed 0 bases from V and 8 bases from J, with 12 bases in between. CDR3 in DNA: TGCGCCAGCAGCTTGGATCCCTCTAGCGATGAGCAGTTCTTC. Protein product: CASSLDPSSDEQFF.

The chain combines TRBV18 with TRBJ2-7; D is uncertain. CDR1 and CDR2 from the germline V gene are KGHSH and LQKENI. Trimming cost V 5 bases and J 4 bases, with 18 bases left between them. CDR3 length: 15 amino acids. This CDR3 reads CASSTNHVLKYEQYF. CDR3 bases: TGTGCCAGCTCAACGAACCACGTTCTAAAATACGAGCAGTACTTC.

This clone was counted only a few times. V is TRBV29-1 and J is TRBJ1-1, with D perhaps TRBD1 (5 bases). CDR1 and CDR2 from the germline V gene are SQVTM and ANQGSEA. V was clipped by 2 bases and J by 3 bases, with 13 bases between them. This CDR3 spans 14 amino acids. The CDR3 spells CSVELRGGDTEAFF. CDR3 nucleotide sequence: TGCAGCGTTGAATTGAGGGGAGGAGACACTGAAGCTTTCTTT.

This clone was observed a handful of times. This rearrangement joins TRBV18 to TRBJ2-5, with D possibly TRBD1 on 6 matching bases. This CDR3 comprises 14 residues. The V end was cut by 2 bases, the J end by 3 bases, with 10 bases between. Germline V CDR1 and CDR2: KGHSH, LQKENI. The CDR3 spells CASSPATGEETQYF. The DNA for the CDR3 is TGTGCCAGCTCACCAGCGACAGGTGAAGAGACCCAGTACTTC.

This chain connects TRBV19 to TRBJ1-2; 9 bases align to TRBD1. This CDR3 spans 17 amino acids. The V gene end was trimmed by 7 bases and the J gene end by 4 bases; junction bases not matched to a gene: 16. Germline CDR1 reads LNHDA; CDR2 reads SQIVND (reference sequence). CDR3 in amino acids: CASISGGTGKSPYGYTF. In DNA, the CDR3 is TGTGCCAGTATCTCGGGCGGGACAGGGAAGTCCCCCTATGGCTACACCTTC.

This clone was observed a few times. This chain uses TRBV2 with TRBJ1-5; D uncertain. CDR1 and CDR2 from the germline V gene are SNHLY and FYNNEI. V lost 6 bases and J 0 bases, leaving 9 bases between the germline ends. The CDR3 covers 14 residues. The CDR3 nucleotides read TGTGCCAGCAGCCCCTCCGGTAGCAATCAGCCCCAGCATTTT. This codes for CASSPSGSNQPQHF.

V is TRBV19 and J is TRBJ2-5; 8 nucleotides agree with TRBD1. CDR1 and CDR2 from the germline V gene are LNHDA and SQIVND (reference sequence). The CDR3 is made up of 14 amino acids. Trimming took 6 bases from V and 1 from J; bases not matched to a gene: 4. The CDR3 loop is CASRPTGAQETQYF. CDR3 sequence (DNA): TGTGCCAGTAGACCGACAGGGGCCCAAGAGACCCAGTACTTC.

There are a few counts of this clone. The chain employs TRBV5-6 and TRBJ1-5, with D maybe TRBD1 (5 bases). The germline CDR1 and CDR2 sequences are SGHDT and YYEEEE. The CDR3 covers 14 residues. Trimming shortened V by 1 base and J by 5 bases, and 10 bases separated the two germline ends. CDR3 region: CASSLQGVYQPQHF. DNA of the CDR3: TGTGCCAGCAGCTTGCAGGGCGTCTATCAGCCCCAGCATTTT.

This chain connects TRBV19 to TRBJ1-5; D is uncertain. The V end was cut by 7 bases, the J end by 9 bases, with 13 bases between. This CDR3 spans 12 amino acids. Germline loops: CDR1 LNHDA, CDR2 SQIVND (reference sequence). The CDR3 DNA is TGTGCCAGTACCTCGGACGGAGGGCCCCAGCATTTT. Protein sequence: CASTSDGGPQHF.

This chain links TRBV4-1 with TRBJ1-2; D remains unclear. Trimming left V 3 bases short and J 4 bases short, with 12 bases between. Germline V lookup: CDR1 MGHRA, CDR2 YSYEKL. The CDR3 sequence is 14 residues long. The CDR3 sequence: CASSQGEQGYGYTF. The CDR3 nucleotides are TGCGCCAGCAGCCAGGGAGAACAAGGCTATGGCTACACCTTC.

This clone was seen a few times. V gene TRBV6-5 combines with J gene TRBJ2-2; possible D gene TRBD1, 6 bases. Trimming left V 2 bases short and J 6 bases short, with 16 bases between. The CDR3 contains 16 residues. CDR1 MNHEY and CDR2 SVGAGI come from the germline V gene. The chain's CDR3 is CASSYRTTQGPGELFF. As DNA, the CDR3 is TGTGCCAGCAGTTACCGAACGACACAGGGTCCCGGGGAGCTGTTTTTT.

The CDR3 nucleotides read TGTGCCAGCAGTTTAACAGGGGGTGGCTACACCTTC. The encoded protein is CASSLTGGGYTF. V usage is TRBV28 and J usage is TRBJ1-2; 8 bases are a match to TRBD1. Germline CDR1 reads MDHEN; CDR2 reads SYDVKM. V dropped 2 bases and J dropped 7; count of bases not matched to a gene: 0. This CDR3 spans 12 amino acids.

V and J are TRBV30 and TRBJ2-5; a possible D gene is TRBD2 (5 bases). CDR1 GTSNPN and CDR2 SVGIG come from the germline V gene (reference sequence). This CDR3 has 12 residues. The CDR3: CIALKGGETQYF. The DNA of the CDR3 is TGTATAGCGCTTAAAGGAGGAGAGACCCAGTACTTC.

This clone was seen only a few times. The V gene is TRBV28, the J gene TRBJ1-2, with TRBD1 as a possible D gene (5 bases). Deletions cut 7 bases from V and 6 bases from J, with 15 bases between. Germline V gives CDR1 MDHEN, CDR2 SYDVKM. The CDR3 is 13 residues long. The CDR3 sequence is CASTIYGGDGYTF. CDR3 DNA: TGTGCCAGCACCATTTACGGGGGGGATGGCTACACCTTC.

This sequence joins TRBV4-2 and TRBJ2-1; 13 positions agree with TRBD2. Trimming cost V 3 bases and J 4 bases; bases outside gene matches: 3. This CDR3 region has 16 residues. Per germline, CDR1 LGHNA and CDR2 YNFKEQ. The CDR3 is CASSQTGLAGYNEQFF. The CDR3 bases are TGTGCCAGCAGCCAGACGGGACTAGCGGGATACAATGAGCAGTTCTTC.

This clone was seen only a few times. The chain employs TRBV4-2 and TRBJ2-5; TRBD2 matches 9 bases. Germline CDR1 is LGHNA and CDR2 is YNFKEQ. The length of the CDR3 is 15 residues. Losses at the gene ends were 2 bases for V and 5 bases for J; bases not matched to a gene: 6. Here the CDR3 reads CASSQTRTSVETQYF. The CDR3 DNA is TGTGCCAGCAGCCAAACGCGGACTAGCGTGGAGACCCAGTACTTC.

This clone showed up just a few times. The rearrangement uses TRBV5-1 and TRBJ2-3, with TRBD1 identical over 7 bases. The CDR3 has 15 amino acids. Losses at the gene ends were 2 bases for V and 0 bases for J; bases not matched to a gene: 3. Germline values: CDR1 SGHRS, CDR2 YFSETQ. CDR3 DNA: TGCGCCAGCAGCTTTTCGGACAGGAGCACAGATACGCAGTATTTT. Its protein is CASSFSDRSTDTQYF.